This T cell receptor (beta chain) was sequenced during a study of blood T cell repertoires in COVID-19. Profiling relied on immunoSEQ multiplex PCR, and the TCRdb table lists in-frame clones only, not all of them. The data contain about 240,000 clones, around 88% of them singletons. This clone was seen just once. Across over 20 US areas, participants ranged in age from roughly 18 to 95 years. In germline, CDR1 is SEHNR, CDR2 FQNEAQ (reference sequence). The V and J ends lost 1 base and 10 bases, in that order; junction bases with no gene match: 8. The CDR3 has 16 amino acids. The sequence was collected from a woman in her thirties or forties with acute COVID-19. This sequence joins TRBV7-9 and TRBJ1-6; 9 nucleotides align to TRBD1. The sequencing input was PBMCs or T cells enriched from blood (not recorded which). The CDR3 sequence is CASSLGTGGLWSPLHF. In DNA, the CDR3 is TGTGCCAGCAGCTTAGGAACAGGGGGCTTGTGGTCACCCCTCCACTTT.